Below are 32 T cell receptor beta chains sequenced from a single sample in a study of CD8 T cells in Susac syndrome. Random hexamers were used to reverse transcribe the RNA input (roughly 0.5 to 1 ug). TCRdb analysed the immunoSEQ multiplex PCR reads with MiXCR anew, one entry per CDR3 protein. The top ten clones hold 0.24% of a sample with approximately 75,000 distinct CDR3 sequences, over 90% of them seen once. Material: CD8+ T cells from PBMCs. The receptors were gathered from a human donor in good health.

J is TRBJ1-6 and V is TRBV29-1, with 7 nucleotides matching TRBD1. The V gene end was trimmed by 5 bases and the J gene end by 7 bases; junction bases not matched to a gene: 8. CDR1 and CDR2 (germline): SQVTM, ANQGSEA. The CDR3 sequence is 14 residues long. The CDR3 spells CSVRQGGPNSPLHF. The CDR3, as DNA: TGCAGCGTTCGACAGGGAGGTCCCAATTCACCCCTCCACTTT.

The genes are TRBV20-1 and TRBJ1-2; a possible D gene is TRBD1 (5 bases). This CDR3 has 15 residues. The V end lost 0 bases, the J end lost 1 base, and 12 bases lay between the germline ends. CDR1 and CDR2 (germline): DFQATT, SNEGSKA (reference sequence). The CDR3 DNA reads as TGCAGTGCTAGAGATCGGAGGGGTTTTAACTATGGCTACACCTTC. Translated, it gives CSARDRRGFNYGYTF.

The chain recombines TRBV7-3 with TRBJ2-3; D remains unclear. CDR1 and CDR2 from the germline V gene are SGHTA and FQGTGA. The CDR3 sequence is 14 residues long. V was cut by 5 bases and J by 4 bases, with 13 bases left in between. The CDR3 protein is CASSAYLPPDTQYF. The CDR3 DNA reads TGTGCCAGCAGCGCCTACCTCCCCCCAGATACGCAGTATTTT.

This chain links TRBV27 with TRBJ2-5, with 10 bases fitting TRBD2. CDR1 and CDR2 (germline): MNHEY, SMNVEV (reference sequence). V lost 4 bases to trimming and J lost 5 bases; unmatched junction nucleotides: 4. The CDR3 loop spans 14 amino acids. The CDR3 sequence is CASSSPTSGETQYF. In nucleotides, the CDR3 is TGTGCCAGCAGTTCACCGACTAGCGGGGAGACCCAGTACTTC.

J is TRBJ1-5 and V is TRBV19, with D uncertain. The CDR3 is 14 amino acids. Germline CDR1 is LNHDA and CDR2 is SQIVND (reference sequence). V lost 3 bases, J lost 0 bases, and 6 bases lay in between. The CDR3 loop reads CASSMGNSNQPQHF. The CDR3 region has the DNA TGTGCCAGTAGTATGGGGAATAGCAATCAGCCCCAGCATTTT.

The chain uses TRBV29-1 and TRBJ1-2; perhaps TRBD1 as D (6 bases). Germline V gives CDR1 SQVTM, CDR2 ANQGSEA. The CDR3 length is 13 residues. V lost 7 bases and J lost 4, with 16 bases in between. The CDR3 region has the DNA TGCAGCGCTGACCCACAGGGCCGCTATGGCTACACCTTC. The encoded protein is CSADPQGRYGYTF.

The gene calls are TRBV27 and TRBJ2-1; D remains ambiguous. The CDR3 totals 16 residues. The ends were cut back, 5 bases at V and 4 bases at J, with 18 bases in the middle. Germline lookup yields CDR1 MNHEY and CDR2 SMNVEV (reference sequence). DNA for the CDR3: TGTGCCAGCAGTCCTAGGAGTTCCAACCGTTACAATGAGCAGTTCTTC. This sequence encodes CASSPRSSNRYNEQFF.

The rearrangement links TRBV5-1 to TRBJ2-3; D is unclear. V lost 3 bases and J 5 bases, leaving 7 bases between the germline ends. The CDR3 has 12 amino acids. Germline V CDR1 and CDR2: SGHRS, YFSETQ. The DNA for the CDR3 is TGCGCCAGCAGCTACCTAGGAGATACGCAGTATTTT. Encoded protein: CASSYLGDTQYF.

The chain combines TRBV3-1 with TRBJ2-1; 8 bases line up with TRBD2. V shed 1 base and J 7 bases; nucleotides not matched to a gene: 3. Germline V lookup: CDR1 LGHDT, CDR2 YNNKEL (reference sequence). This CDR3 is 14 amino acids long. The CDR3 DNA reads as TGTGCCAGCAGCCAAGGCGGGGGGTTTAATGAGCAGTTCTTC. This codes for CASSQGGGFNEQFF.

The chain has TRBV7-9 and TRBJ2-7; 7 bases match TRBD1. The CDR3 is 15 residues long. Germline V CDR1 and CDR2: SEHNR, FQNEAQ (reference sequence). The V segment lost 2 bases and the J segment 3 bases; nucleotides outside the gene matches: 7. This CDR3 reads CASSLIGGPLYEQYF. CDR3 in DNA: TGTGCCAGCAGCTTAATAGGGGGCCCCCTCTACGAGCAGTACTTC.

This clonotype came up once. The V gene is TRBV7-9, the J gene TRBJ2-7, with D perhaps matching TRBD1 or TRBD2 (6 bases each). Germline values: CDR1 SEHNR, CDR2 FQNEAQ (reference sequence). Deletions cut 0 bases from V and 5 bases from J, with 17 bases between. The CDR3 covers 16 residues. CDR3 sequence: CASSLAKGGLGNEQYF. CDR3 DNA: TGTGCCAGCAGCTTAGCAAAGGGGGGCCTTGGAAACGAGCAGTACTTC.

The chain recombines TRBV4-1 with TRBJ2-1, with D unresolved. The germline gives CDR1 MGHRA, CDR2 YSYEKL. V was pared by 8 bases and J by 5 bases, with 7 bases between. The CDR3 extends over 11 amino acids. CDR3 in amino acids: CASQPDNEQFF. The CDR3 DNA sequence: TGCGCCAGCCAACCCGACAATGAGCAGTTCTTC.

The rearrangement links TRBV7-9 to TRBJ1-1; D is perhaps TRBD1 (5 bases). CDR3 length equals 14 residues. V was clipped by 5 bases and J by 1 base, with 11 bases between them. The V gene's germline CDR1 is SEHNR and CDR2 FQNEAQ (reference sequence). The CDR3 DNA follows: TGTGCCAGCAGCCAAGACAGCACGAACACTGAAGCTTTCTTT. Translating gives CASSQDSTNTEAFF.

This rearrangement joins TRBV16 to TRBJ1-6; D gene uncertain. Germline CDR1 and CDR2: KGHSY and FQNENV. The CDR3 sequence is 14 residues long. V was clipped by 1 base and J by 7 bases, with 8 bases between them. CDR3 nucleotide sequence: TGTGCCAGCAGCCAATTTTCAGAAAATTCACCCCTCCACTTT. Its translation is CASSQFSENSPLHF.

This clonotype was picked up one time. The chain employs TRBV29-1 and TRBJ2-5; no definite D call. Germline CDR1 is SQVTM and CDR2 is ANQGSEA. Trimming left V 6 bases short and J 5 bases short, with 16 bases between. The CDR3 contains 13 residues. The CDR3 sequence: CSVVTPPGETQYF. DNA for the CDR3: TGCAGCGTCGTGACCCCACCCGGGGAGACCCAGTACTTC.

V usage is TRBV7-3 and J usage is TRBJ2-2, with 7 bases matching TRBD2. V trimming: 5 bases; J trimming: 0 bases; junction bases outside the gene matches: 3. The CDR3 loop spans 15 amino acids. Germline CDR1 and CDR2: SGHTA and FQGTGA. The CDR3 DNA reads as TGTGCCAGCAGCCCTAGCGGAACGAACACCGGGGAGCTGTTTTTT. Protein sequence: CASSPSGTNTGELFF.

DNA for the CDR3: TGTGCCAGCAGCACTCGACAGGGGGCCATGAACACTGAAGCTTTCTTT. As protein: CASSTRQGAMNTEAFF. This chain joins TRBV9 and TRBJ1-1; 10 bases are shared with TRBD1. J was trimmed by 0 bases and V by 4 bases; bases with no gene match: 6. The CDR3 sequence is 16 residues long. The germline CDR1 and CDR2 sequences are SGDLS and YYNGEE.

Only a few counts were recorded for this clonotype. V and J are TRBV19 and TRBJ2-3, with D unclear. This CDR3 has 12 residues. The ends were cut back, 6 bases at V and 1 base at J, with 5 bases in the middle. The germline gives CDR1 LNHDA, CDR2 SQIVND (reference sequence). The CDR3 sequence: CASSSGTDTQYF. The CDR3 nucleotides are TGTGCCAGTAGCTCTGGCACAGATACGCAGTATTTT.

The chain has TRBV14 and TRBJ2-5; perhaps TRBD2 as D (6 bases). The length of the CDR3 is 14 residues. V lost 4 bases and J lost 0, with 9 bases in between. The germline gives CDR1 SGHDN, CDR2 FVKESK. The CDR3 here is CASSPGLYQETQYF. The CDR3 region has the DNA TGTGCCAGCAGCCCGGGACTGTACCAAGAGACCCAGTACTTC. Full variable domain (missing parts from reference TRBV14 and TRBJ2-5): EAGVTQFPSHSVIEKGQTVTLRCDPISGHDNLYWYRRVMGKEIKFLLHFVKESKQDESGMPNNRFLAERTGGTYSTLKVQPAELEDSGVYFCASSPGLYQETQYFGPGTRLLVL.

The chain couples TRBV4-2 to TRBJ2-7, with D possibly matching TRBD2 (6 bases). V lost 0 bases and J 5 bases, leaving 11 bases between the germline ends. CDR3 size: 14 residues. From germline, CDR1 is LGHNA and CDR2 YNFKEQ. This CDR3 reads CASSQEGTLDEQYF. The CDR3 DNA sequence: TGTGCCAGCAGCCAAGAGGGGACTCTCGACGAGCAGTACTTC.

Details on this clonotype: The junction differs from germline at one of its ends, possibly a read error. The chain joins TRBV7-8 to TRBJ2-5; D is unresolved. Per germline, CDR1 SGHVS and CDR2 FQNEAQ. This CDR3 is 13 amino acids long. Here the CDR3 reads CASSSPPKETQCF. The CDR3 bases are TGTGCCAGCAGCTCACCTCCTAAAGAGACCCAGTGCTTC.

V usage is TRBV27 and J usage is TRBJ1-1; the D gene is possibly TRBD1 (6 bases). Trimming removed 4 bases from V and 5 bases from J, with 8 bases in between. Germline V gene sequence: CDR1 MNHEY, CDR2 SMNVEV (reference sequence). CDR3 size: 12 residues. The CDR3 sequence is CASSSRGTEAFF. The CDR3 bases are TGTGCCAGCAGTTCAAGGGGGACTGAAGCTTTCTTT.

This chain joins TRBV7-6 and TRBJ2-1; the D gene is possibly TRBD2 (5 bases). The V gene lost 1 base and the J gene lost 6 bases, with 13 bases spanning the gap. This CDR3 is built from 15 residues. Germline CDR1 SGHVS, CDR2 FNYEAQ. CDR3 protein: CASSLGVSGSNEQFF. In DNA, the CDR3 is TGTGCCAGCAGCTTAGGGGTTAGTGGGAGCAATGAGCAGTTCTTC. Supplemented by reference TRBV7-6 and TRBJ2-1, the full variable domain reads GAGVSQSPRYKVTKRGQDVALRCDPISGHVSLYWYRQALGQGPEFLTYFNYEAQQDKSGLPNDRFSAERPEGSISTLTIQRTEQRDSAMYRCASSLGVSGSNEQFFGPGTRLTVL.

V is TRBV14 and J is TRBJ2-7; D is undetermined. CDR1 is SGHDN and CDR2 is FVKESK in the germline V gene. This CDR3 is 11 amino acids long. Trimming shortened V by 3 bases and J by 3 bases, and 3 bases separated the two germline ends. CDR3 DNA sequence: TGTGCCAGCAGCCAGAGCTACGAGCAGTACTTC. It yields the protein CASSQSYEQYF. Variable domain in full (rest from reference TRBV14 and TRBJ2-7): EAGVTQFPSHSVIEKGQTVTLRCDPISGHDNLYWYRRVMGKEIKFLLHFVKESKQDESGMPNNRFLAERTGGTYSTLKVQPAELEDSGVYFCASSQSYEQYFGPGTRLTVT.

The rearrangement joins TRBV2 to TRBJ2-3, with 10 bases identical to TRBD2. Germline assignment: CDR1 SNHLY and CDR2 FYNNEI. The CDR3 covers 16 residues. The junction had 7 bases not matched to a gene; V was cut back by 7 bases and J by 0 bases. The CDR3 reads CASTAASGGSTDTQYF. The CDR3, as DNA: TGTGCCAGCACCGCGGCTAGCGGGGGAAGCACAGATACGCAGTATTTT.

The chain uses TRBV30 and TRBJ2-2; no reliable D call. The CDR3 runs to 11 residues. The germline gives CDR1 GTSNPN, CDR2 SVGIG (reference sequence). V lost 7 bases and J 5 bases, leaving 8 bases between the germline ends. This CDR3 reads CASHGTGELFF. Written as DNA, the CDR3 is TGTGCCTCCCACGGGACCGGGGAGCTGTTTTTT.

V and J are TRBV4-1 and TRBJ2-7; TRBD1 might be the D (5 bases). This CDR3 is 14 amino acids long. Trimming took 3 bases from V and 5 from J, leaving 14 bases between them. Germline CDR1 MGHRA, CDR2 YSYEKL. CDR3 nucleotide sequence: TGCGCCAGCAGCCAGGGTCCAGGGTCTGACGAGCAGTACTTC. It codes for CASSQGPGSDEQYF.

V usage is TRBV7-6 and J usage is TRBJ2-1; 8 bases are shared with TRBD1. Germline V gene lookup returns CDR1 SGHVS and CDR2 FNYEAQ. V was pared by 5 bases and J by 6 bases, with 6 bases of the junction left unmatched. The CDR3 runs to 14 residues. The CDR3 nucleotides are TGTGCCAGCAGCGCAAGGACAGGGAGCAATGAGCAGTTCTTC. Translation gives CASSARTGSNEQFF.

The chain carries TRBV5-1 and TRBJ2-7; D is possibly TRBD2 (5 bases). Trimming removed 0 bases from V and 2 bases from J, with 12 bases in between. The CDR3 covers 15 residues. Germline values: CDR1 SGHRS, CDR2 YFSETQ. The CDR3 here is CASSLELGSPYEQYF. The CDR3 DNA reads TGCGCCAGCAGCTTGGAGTTAGGGAGCCCCTACGAGCAGTACTTC.

V is TRBV6-5 and J is TRBJ1-1, with TRBD1 matching 7 bases. With V trimmed by 0 bases and J by 8 bases, 3 bases remained unmatched. This CDR3 has 13 amino acids. CDR1 is MNHEY and CDR2 is SVGAGI in the germline V gene. CDR3 sequence reads: CASSYSLQGEAFF. The DNA for the CDR3 is TGTGCCAGCAGTTACTCCCTACAGGGGGAAGCTTTCTTT.

The chain combines TRBV2 with TRBJ2-7; a weak D match, TRBD2 (6 bases). With 3 bases removed from V and 0 bases from J, the gap between germline ends came to 12 bases. Germline CDR1 and CDR2: SNHLY and FYNNEI. The CDR3 runs to 15 residues. The CDR3 loop is CASSENAGSSYEQYV. The CDR3 region has the DNA TGTGCCAGCAGTGAGAATGCGGGGAGCTCCTACGAGCAGTACGTC.

The chain carries TRBV27 and TRBJ2-7; 12 bases are shared with TRBD1. Germline loops: CDR1 MNHEY, CDR2 SMNVEV (reference sequence). The CDR3 runs 16 residues. Trimming cost V 3 bases and J 5 bases; bases outside gene matches: 8. CDR3 in amino acids: CASSFLGTGGSHEQYF. The CDR3 nucleotides are TGTGCCAGCAGTTTTTTAGGGACAGGGGGCTCGCACGAGCAGTACTTC.